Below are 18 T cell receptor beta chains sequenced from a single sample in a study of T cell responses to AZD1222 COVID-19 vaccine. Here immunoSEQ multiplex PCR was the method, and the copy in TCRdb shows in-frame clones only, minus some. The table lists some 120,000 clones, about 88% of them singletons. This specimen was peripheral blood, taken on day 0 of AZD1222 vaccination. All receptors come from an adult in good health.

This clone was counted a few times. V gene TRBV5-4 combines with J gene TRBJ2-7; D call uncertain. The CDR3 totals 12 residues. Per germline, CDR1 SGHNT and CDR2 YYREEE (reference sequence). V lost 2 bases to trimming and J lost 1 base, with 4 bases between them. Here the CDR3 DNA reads TGTGCCAGCAGCTTCCAATCCTACGAGCAGTACTTC. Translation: CASSFQSYEQYF.

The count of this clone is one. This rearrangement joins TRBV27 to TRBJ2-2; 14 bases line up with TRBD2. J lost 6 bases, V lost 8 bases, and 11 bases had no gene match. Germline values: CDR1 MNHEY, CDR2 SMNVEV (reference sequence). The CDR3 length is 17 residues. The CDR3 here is CASSIRATSGGAGELFF. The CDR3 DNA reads TGTGCCAGCTCCATCCGGGCGACTAGCGGGGGGGCCGGGGAGCTGTTTTTT.

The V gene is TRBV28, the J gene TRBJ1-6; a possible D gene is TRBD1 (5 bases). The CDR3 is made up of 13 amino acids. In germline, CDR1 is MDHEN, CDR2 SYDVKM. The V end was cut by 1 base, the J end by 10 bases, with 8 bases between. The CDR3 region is CASSLYQGSPLHF. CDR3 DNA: TGTGCCAGCAGTTTATACCAGGGCTCACCCCTCCACTTT. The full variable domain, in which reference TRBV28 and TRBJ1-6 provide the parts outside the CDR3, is DVKVTQSSRYLVKRTGEKVFLECVQDMDHENMFWYRQDPGLGLRLIYFSYDVKMKEKGDIPEGYSVSREKKERFSLILESASTNQTSMYLCASSLYQGSPLHFGNGTRLTVT.

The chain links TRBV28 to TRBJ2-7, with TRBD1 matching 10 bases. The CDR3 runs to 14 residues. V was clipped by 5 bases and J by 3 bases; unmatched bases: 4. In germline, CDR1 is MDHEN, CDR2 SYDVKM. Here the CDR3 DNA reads TGTGCCAGCAGTCTGACAGGGGGCCTCTACGAGCAGTACTTC. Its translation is CASSLTGGLYEQYF.

As DNA, the CDR3 is TGTGCCAGCAGCTTGATGACTAGCCGAACCGGGGATACGCAGTATTTT. It encodes CASSLMTSRTGDTQYF. This chain links TRBV5-4 with TRBJ2-3, with 7 nucleotides matching TRBD2. Germline CDR1 SGHNT, CDR2 YYREEE (reference sequence). CDR3 length: 16 amino acids. V gave up 1 base and J gave up 6 bases; unmatched junction bases: 11.

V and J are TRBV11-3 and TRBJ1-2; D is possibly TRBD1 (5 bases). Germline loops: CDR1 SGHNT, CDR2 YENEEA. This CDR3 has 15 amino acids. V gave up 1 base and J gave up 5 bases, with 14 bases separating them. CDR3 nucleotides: TGTGCCAGCAGCTTAGGTCAGCGGTCAGGGTATGGCTACACCTTC. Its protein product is CASSLGQRSGYGYTF.

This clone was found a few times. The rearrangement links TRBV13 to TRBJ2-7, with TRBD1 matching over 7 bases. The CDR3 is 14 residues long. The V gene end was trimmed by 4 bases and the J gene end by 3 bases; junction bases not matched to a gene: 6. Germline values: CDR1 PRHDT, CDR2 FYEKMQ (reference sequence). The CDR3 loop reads CASSSRTGLYEQYF. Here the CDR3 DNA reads TGTGCCAGCAGCTCACGGACAGGACTCTACGAGCAGTACTTC.

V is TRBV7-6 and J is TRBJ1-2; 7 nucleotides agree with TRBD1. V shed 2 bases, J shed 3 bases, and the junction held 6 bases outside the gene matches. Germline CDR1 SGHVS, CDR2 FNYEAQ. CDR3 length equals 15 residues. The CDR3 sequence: CASSLTQGVDYGYTF. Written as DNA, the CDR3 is TGTGCCAGCAGCTTAACCCAGGGGGTTGACTATGGCTACACCTTC.

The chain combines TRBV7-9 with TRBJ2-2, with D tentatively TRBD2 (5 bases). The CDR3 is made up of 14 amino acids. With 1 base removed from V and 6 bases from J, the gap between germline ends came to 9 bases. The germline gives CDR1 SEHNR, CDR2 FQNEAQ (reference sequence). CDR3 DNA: TGTGCCAGCAGCTTAGGAGGGAGTTCCGGGGAGCTGTTTTTT. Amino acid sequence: CASSLGGSSGELFF.

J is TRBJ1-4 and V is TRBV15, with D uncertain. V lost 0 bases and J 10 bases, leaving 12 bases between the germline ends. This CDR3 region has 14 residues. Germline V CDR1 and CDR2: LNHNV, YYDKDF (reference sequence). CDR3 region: CATSREREYGKLFF. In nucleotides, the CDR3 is TGTGCCACCAGCAGAGAGAGGGAATATGGAAAACTGTTTTTT.

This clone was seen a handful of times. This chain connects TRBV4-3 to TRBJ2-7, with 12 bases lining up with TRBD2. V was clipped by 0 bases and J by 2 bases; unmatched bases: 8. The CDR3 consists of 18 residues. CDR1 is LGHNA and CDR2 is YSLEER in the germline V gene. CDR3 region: CASSQEIDTSGGTYEQYF. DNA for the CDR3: TGCGCCAGCAGCCAAGAGATAGACACTAGCGGGGGGACCTACGAGCAGTACTTC.

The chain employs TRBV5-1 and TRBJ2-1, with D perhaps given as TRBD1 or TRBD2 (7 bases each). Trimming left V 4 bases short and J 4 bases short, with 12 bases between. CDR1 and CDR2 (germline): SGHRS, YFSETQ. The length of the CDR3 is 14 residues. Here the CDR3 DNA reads TGCGCCAGCAGCCCGGGGGGACAGTACAATGAGCAGTTCTTC. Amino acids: CASSPGGQYNEQFF.

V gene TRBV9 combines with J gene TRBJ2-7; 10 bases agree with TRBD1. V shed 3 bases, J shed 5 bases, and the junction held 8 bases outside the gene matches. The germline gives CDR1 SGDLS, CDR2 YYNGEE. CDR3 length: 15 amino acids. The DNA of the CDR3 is TGTGCCAGCAGCGGTCGACAGGGGGCTTTGAACGAGCAGTACTTC. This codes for CASSGRQGALNEQYF.

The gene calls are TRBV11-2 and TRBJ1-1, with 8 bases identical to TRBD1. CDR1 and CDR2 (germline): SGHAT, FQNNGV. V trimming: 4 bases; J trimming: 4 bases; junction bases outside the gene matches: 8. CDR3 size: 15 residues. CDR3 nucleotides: TGTGCCAGCAGCTGGACAGGGTTGTGGGGCACTGAAGCTTTCTTT. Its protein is CASSWTGLWGTEAFF.

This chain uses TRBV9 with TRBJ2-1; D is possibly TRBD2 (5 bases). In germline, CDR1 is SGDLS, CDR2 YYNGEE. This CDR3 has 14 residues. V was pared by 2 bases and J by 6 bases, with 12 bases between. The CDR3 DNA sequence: TGTGCCAGCAGCGTGGCGGGCGCGGGCAATGAGCAGTTCTTC. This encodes CASSVAGAGNEQFF.

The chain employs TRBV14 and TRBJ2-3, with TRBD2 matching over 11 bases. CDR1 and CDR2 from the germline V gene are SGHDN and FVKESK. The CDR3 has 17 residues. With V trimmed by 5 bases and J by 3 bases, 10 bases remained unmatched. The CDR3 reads CASSAPLLAGGTDTQYF. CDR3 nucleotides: TGTGCCAGCAGCGCCCCCCTCCTAGCGGGAGGAACAGATACGCAGTATTTT.

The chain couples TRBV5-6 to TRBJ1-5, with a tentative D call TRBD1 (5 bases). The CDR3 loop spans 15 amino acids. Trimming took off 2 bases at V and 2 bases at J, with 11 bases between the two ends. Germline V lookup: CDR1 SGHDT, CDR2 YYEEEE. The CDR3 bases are TGTGCCAGCAGCTTCGGGGCCTTTGGCAATCAGCCCCAGCATTTT. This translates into CASSFGAFGNQPQHF. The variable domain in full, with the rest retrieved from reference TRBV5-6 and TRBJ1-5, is DAGVTQSPTHLIKTRGQQVTLRCSPKSGHDTVSWYQQALGQGPQFIFQYYEEEERQRGNFPDRFSGHQFPNYSSELNVNALLLGDSALYLCASSFGAFGNQPQHFGDGTRLSIL.

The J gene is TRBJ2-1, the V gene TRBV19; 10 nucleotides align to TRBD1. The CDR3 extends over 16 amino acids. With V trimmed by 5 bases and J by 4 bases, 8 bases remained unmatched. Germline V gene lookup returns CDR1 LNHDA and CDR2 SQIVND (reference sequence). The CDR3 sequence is CASSPRDRGNYNEQFF. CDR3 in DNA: TGTGCCAGTAGTCCCCGGGACAGGGGTAATTACAATGAGCAGTTCTTC.